These 3 T cell receptor beta chains were all obtained from the same sample, sequenced in a study of blood T cell repertoires in COVID-19. Produced via immunoSEQ multiplex PCR; TCRdb's table is partial and in-frame only. The data contain around 120,000 clones, 90% of them seen just once; the ten biggest clones take up about 3.8%. Sequencing input: peripheral blood. Receptors were obtained from a woman between 55 and 75 years old with COVID-19, enrolled during active disease.

This sequence joins TRBV11-2 and TRBJ2-7, with D possibly TRBD2 on 6 matching bases. The CDR3 extends over 14 amino acids. V was clipped by 6 bases and J by 2 bases, with 14 bases between them. The germline V gene has CDR1 SGHAT and CDR2 FQNNGV. This CDR3 reads CASSPGTSTYEQYF. CDR3 coding DNA: TGTGCCAGCAGTCCCGGGACTTCGACCTACGAGCAGTACTTC.

The V and J genes are TRBV14 and TRBJ2-2; a possible D gene is TRBD1 (6 bases). Trimming left V 4 bases short and J 1 base short, with 7 bases between. This CDR3 is 14 amino acids long. Germline V gene data show CDR1 as SGHDN and CDR2 as FVKESK. In DNA form, the CDR3 reads TGTGCCAGCAGCCGGACAGTGAACACCGGGGAGCTGTTTTTT. Amino acid sequence: CASSRTVNTGELFF.

The chain links TRBV5-1 to TRBJ2-3, with 14 bases fitting TRBD2. Looked up from germline, CDR1 is SGHRS and CDR2 is YFSETQ. The junction had 7 bases not matched to a gene; V was cut back by 2 bases and J by 5 bases. This CDR3 has 17 residues. The CDR3 nucleotides are TGCGCCAGCAGCTTCCTGACTAGCGGGGGGGACGGAGATACGCAGTATTTT. This translates into CASSFLTSGGDGDTQYF.